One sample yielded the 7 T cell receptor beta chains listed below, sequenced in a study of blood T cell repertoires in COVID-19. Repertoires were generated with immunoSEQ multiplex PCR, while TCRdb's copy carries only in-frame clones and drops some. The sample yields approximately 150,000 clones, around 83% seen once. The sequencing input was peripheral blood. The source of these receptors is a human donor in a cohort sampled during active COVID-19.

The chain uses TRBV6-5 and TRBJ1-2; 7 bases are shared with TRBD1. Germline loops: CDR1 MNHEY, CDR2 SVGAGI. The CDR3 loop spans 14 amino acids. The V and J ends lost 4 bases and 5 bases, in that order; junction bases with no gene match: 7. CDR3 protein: CASSWDSWTYGYTF. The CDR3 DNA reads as TGTGCCAGCAGTTGGGACAGTTGGACGTATGGCTACACCTTC.

DNA of the CDR3: TGTGCCAGCTCCCTCAAACGCCCGGAGGGCAATCAGCCCCAGCATTTT. This encodes CASSLKRPEGNQPQHF. The rearrangement uses TRBV18 and TRBJ1-5; D is unresolved. V lost 6 bases and J lost 2, with 17 bases in between. The CDR3 totals 16 residues. Germline V gene data show CDR1 as KGHSH and CDR2 as LQKENI.

The CDR3 nucleotides read TGTGCCAGCCTCCGCTCTTTCGGGGGGCGGAGTGGCTACACCTTC. Amino acid sequence: CASLRSFGGRSGYTF. This rearrangement joins TRBV2 to TRBJ1-2, with D tentatively TRBD1 (6 bases). With 8 bases removed from V and 7 bases from J, the gap between germline ends came to 23 bases. Germline V gene data show CDR1 as SNHLY and CDR2 as FYNNEI. This CDR3 is 15 amino acids long.

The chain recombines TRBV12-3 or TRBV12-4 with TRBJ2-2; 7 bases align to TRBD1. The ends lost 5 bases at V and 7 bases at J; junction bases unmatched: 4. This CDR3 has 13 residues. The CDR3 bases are TGTGCCAGCAGTAAGGGACAGCTCGGGGAGCTGTTTTTT. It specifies CASSKGQLGELFF.

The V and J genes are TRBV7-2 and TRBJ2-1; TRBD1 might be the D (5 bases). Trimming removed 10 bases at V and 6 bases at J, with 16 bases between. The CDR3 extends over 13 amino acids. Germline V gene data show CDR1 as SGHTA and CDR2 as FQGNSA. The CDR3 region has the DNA TGTGCCACCAGGGTATCGCAGGCCAATGAGCAGTTCTTC. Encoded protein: CATRVSQANEQFF. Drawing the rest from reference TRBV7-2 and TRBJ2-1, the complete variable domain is GAGVSQSPSNKVTEKGKDVELRCDPISGHTALYWYRQSLGQGLEFLIYFQGNSAPDKSGLPSDRFSAERTGGSVSTLTIQRTQQEDSAVYLCATRVSQANEQFFGPGTRLTVL.

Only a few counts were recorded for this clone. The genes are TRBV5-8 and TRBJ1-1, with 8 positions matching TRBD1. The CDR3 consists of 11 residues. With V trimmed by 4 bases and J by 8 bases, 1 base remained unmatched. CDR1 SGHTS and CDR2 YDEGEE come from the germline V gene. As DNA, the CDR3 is TGTGCCAGCAGCGGGGACAGGGAAGCTTTCTTT. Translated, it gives CASSGDREAFF.

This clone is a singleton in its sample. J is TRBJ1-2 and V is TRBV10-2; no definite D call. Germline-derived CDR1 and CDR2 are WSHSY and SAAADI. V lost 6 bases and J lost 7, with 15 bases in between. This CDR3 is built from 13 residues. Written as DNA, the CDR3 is TGCGCCAGCAGCTCTGTACGGGAGGCTGGCTACACCTTC. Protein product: CASSSVREAGYTF.